This TCR beta chain came from a study of OX40 agonist ivuxolimab in advanced cancers. The CDR3 covers 14 residues. CDR1 is SGHRS, CDR2 YFSETQ, per germline. V lost 3 bases to trimming and J lost 6 bases; unmatched junction nucleotides: 3. Data came from immunoSEQ multiplex PCR; TCRdb stores just in-frame clones and leaves some out. This table has under 90,000 clones, around 87% appearing once. Findings and limits, study-wide: Expanded clones were, on average, more numerous in CD8+ T cells than in CD4+.

Of note for this clone: The antigen is undetermined.

This sequence originates from an adult with an advanced solid tumor such as melanoma, head and neck, liver or kidney cancer. The starting material was CD4+ or CD8+ T cells sorted from blood, obtained in a trial of the OX40 agonist ivuxolimab. The chain uses TRBV5-1 and TRBJ1-5, with TRBD1 matching over 10 bases. CDR3 amino acids: CASSSTGGSQPQHF. In DNA, the CDR3 is TGCGCCAGCAGCTCGACAGGGGGCAGTCAGCCCCAGCATTTT.